This is a list of T cell receptor beta chains from one sample in a study of T cells in Graves' hyperthyroidism and ophthalmopathy. TCRdb analysed the multiplex PCR reads with MiXCR anew, one entry per CDR3 protein. The sample consists of some 210,000 distinct CDR3 sequences, 17% of them appearing once. The specimen was blood. The receptors originated from a man in his forties or fifties with Graves' hyperthyroidism. Both conserved end residues are trimmed from each CDR3.

V: TRBV27
J: TRBJ2-7
CDR3: ATRDPLSYEQY

V: TRBV7-8
J: TRBJ1-4
CDR3: ASSFLGQDNEKLF

V: TRBV19
J: TRBJ1-1
CDR3: ASSRGPGTEAF

V: TRBV18
J: TRBJ2-1
CDR3: ASSPPSSYSYNEQF

V: TRBV6-1
J: TRBJ2-7
CDR3: ASSEGLAPYEQY

V: TRBV20-1
J: TRBJ2-7
CDR3: SASRLASYEQY

V: TRBV5-8
J: TRBJ1-2
CDR3: ASSRDRVGGYT

V: TRBV2
J: TRBJ1-1
CDR3: ASRYRGLDTEAF

V: TRBV28
J: TRBJ2-7
CDR3: ASSLNLAVHYEQY

V: TRBV20-1
J: TRBJ2-1
CDR3: SAQLGTGGPYNEQF

V: TRBV6-1
J: TRBJ1-2
CDR3: ASSRDRVEGYT

V: TRBV3-1
J: TRBJ2-5
CDR3: ASSQARETQY

V: TRBV3-1
J: TRBJ1-2
CDR3: ASSSRQGMGGYT

V: TRBV10-3
J: TRBJ2-1
CDR3: AIRGTSGSVSSYNEQF

V: TRBV7-9
J: TRBJ2-7
CDR3: ASSLARYQDNPPYEQY

V: TRBV5-4
J: TRBJ2-6
CDR3: ASSLVRTPSSGANVLT

V: TRBV12-3/TRBV12-4
J: TRBJ1-1
CDR3: ASSSTTSPEAF

V: TRBV12-3/TRBV12-4
J: TRBJ2-3
CDR3: ASSFGGRGKTDTQY